This TCR beta chain was recorded in a study of blood T cell repertoires in COVID-19. Study overall: PBMCs, B-cell-depleted T cells, or T cells were the source of the cDNA or gDNA that made up the material.

The assay was immunoSEQ multiplex PCR, and TCRdb's table has in-frame clones only and misses some. The sample lists some 150,000 clones, more than 85% seen once, with roughly 2.9% in the top ten. The CDR3 is 14 residues long. V was trimmed by 4 bases and J by 4 bases, leaving 11 bases between them. The germline V gene has CDR1 LNHDA and CDR2 SQIVND (reference sequence). This clonotype was sampled from a man aged 55 to 69 with active or convalescent COVID-19. The sequenced sample was peripheral blood. This chain connects TRBV19 to TRBJ1-5; no clear D. The chain's CDR3 is CASSKATGNQPQHF. CDR3 coding DNA: TGTGCCAGTAGTAAGGCCACGGGGAATCAGCCCCAGCATTTT.